These T cell receptor beta chains were read from a single sample in a study of control samples from healthy donors and cancer patients. Measured with immunoSEQ multiplex PCR; TCRdb has only the in-frame clones, and not every one. The data show under 200,000 clones, with about nine tenths seen just once and approximately 1.6% held by the top ten. Source material: blood. These receptors came from a woman in her 30s in good health. Each CDR3 is given with its conserved first and last residue. The D gene is left open where the match is weak. Clone sizes are given selectively: once, few, many, or a class where the clone is expanded.

D gene	V gene	J gene	clone size	CDR3 protein	CDR3 DNA
-	TRBV28	TRBJ1-1	-	CASSLLRGNTEAFF	TGTGCCAGCAGTTTATTACGGGGGAACACTGAAGCTTTCTTT
TRBD1	TRBV9	TRBJ2-3	-	CASSVRTGGWTDTQYF	TGTGCCAGCAGCGTTCGGACAGGAGGTTGGACAGATACGCAGTATTTT
TRBD1	TRBV19	TRBJ2-7	-	CASSTAGGYEQYF	TGTGCCAGTAGTACCGCAGGGGGCTACGAGCAGTACTTC
-	TRBV5-1	TRBJ1-6	once	CASSLGQSDNSPLHF	TGCGCCAGCAGCTTGGGCCAGTCGGATAATTCACCCCTCCACTTT
-	TRBV7-3	TRBJ1-6	-	CASSLQGYNSPLHF	TGTGCCAGCAGCTTACAGGGTTATAATTCACCCCTCCACTTT
-	TRBV6-6	TRBJ1-1	few	CASSYSLNTEAFF	TGTGCCAGCAGTTACTCACTGAACACTGAAGCTTTCTTT
TRBD1	TRBV19	TRBJ2-1	-	CASSIDQGAYNEQFF	TGTGCCAGTAGTATAGACCAGGGGGCATACAATGAGCAGTTCTTC
-	TRBV9	TRBJ1-2	once	CASGDYGYGYTF	TGTGCCAGCGGGGACTATGGCTATGGCTACACCTTC
-	TRBV19	TRBJ1-2	-	CASSRQDSSLHGYTF	TGTGCCAGTAGTAGACAGGACTCCTCTCTTCATGGCTACACCTTC
-	TRBV24-1	TRBJ1-4	-	CATSDFFGDEKLFF	TGTGCCACCAGTGATTTTTTCGGGGACGAAAAACTGTTTTTT
-	TRBV10-3	TRBJ1-1	-	CAISEGAFGEAFF	TGTGCCATCAGTGAGGGAGCGTTTGGTGAAGCTTTCTTT
-	TRBV6-4	TRBJ2-3	-	CASSGGDTDTQYF	TGTGCCAGCAGTGGGGGCGACACAGATACGCAGTATTTT
TRBD1	TRBV9	TRBJ1-6	-	CASSARDRASPLHF	TGTGCCAGCAGCGCCCGGGACAGGGCTTCACCCCTCCACTTT
-	TRBV21-1	TRBJ1-6	-	CASSKGTGGDSPLHF	TGTGCCAGCAGCAAAGGTACAGGGGGCGATTCACCCCTCCACTTT
-	TRBV7-9	TRBJ1-2	-	CASSLARFKPYGYTF	TGTGCCAGCAGCTTAGCGCGGTTCAAGCCCTATGGCTACACCTTC
-	TRBV18	TRBJ2-1	-	CASSPLPTYNEQFF	TGTGCCAGCTCACCACTCCCCACCTACAATGAGCAGTTCTTC
TRBD2	TRBV6-5	TRBJ2-1	-	CASSGTSESEQFF	TGTGCCAGCTCCGGGACTAGCGAAAGTGAGCAGTTCTTC
TRBD2	TRBV19	TRBJ2-1	-	CASSPRTSGGYNEQFF	TGTGCCAGTAGTCCCCGGACTAGCGGGGGCTACAATGAGCAGTTCTTC
-	TRBV28	TRBJ1-2	-	CASSLHAPDGYTF	TGTGCCAGCAGTTTACACGCACCGGATGGCTACACCTTC
-	TRBV29-1	TRBJ1-1	-	CSVELGVGTEAFF	TGCAGCGTTGAATTAGGGGTTGGGACTGAAGCTTTCTTT
-	TRBV10-3	TRBJ1-5	-	CAISDGYSNQPQHF	TGTGCCATCAGTGATGGGTATAGCAATCAGCCCCAGCATTTT
-	TRBV10-3	TRBJ2-2	-	CAISEEITGELFF	TGTGCCATCAGTGAGGAGATCACCGGGGAGCTGTTTTTT
-	TRBV28	TRBJ2-2	-	CASSLGQNTGELFF	TGTGCCAGCAGTTTAGGACAGAACACCGGGGAGCTGTTTTTT
TRBD1	TRBV19	TRBJ1-2	-	CASSNRGLGYTF	TGTGCCAGTAGCAACAGGGGGCTTGGCTACACCTTC
-	TRBV6-5	TRBJ2-3	-	CASSYVGLSSTDTQYF	TGTGCCAGCAGTTACGTAGGACTTTCTAGCACAGATACGCAGTATTTT
TRBD1	TRBV4-2	TRBJ2-7	-	CASSQDSTGGSYEQYF	TGTGCCAGCAGCCAAGATAGTACAGGGGGCTCCTACGAGCAGTACTTC
-	TRBV10-2	TRBJ1-1	-	CASSVGGRGDTEAFF	TGCGCCAGCAGTGTTGGGGGGAGAGGGGACACTGAAGCTTTCTTT
-	TRBV5-1	TRBJ1-2	-	CASSLALGANYGYTF	TGCGCCAGCAGCTTGGCCCTAGGGGCGAACTATGGCTACACCTTC